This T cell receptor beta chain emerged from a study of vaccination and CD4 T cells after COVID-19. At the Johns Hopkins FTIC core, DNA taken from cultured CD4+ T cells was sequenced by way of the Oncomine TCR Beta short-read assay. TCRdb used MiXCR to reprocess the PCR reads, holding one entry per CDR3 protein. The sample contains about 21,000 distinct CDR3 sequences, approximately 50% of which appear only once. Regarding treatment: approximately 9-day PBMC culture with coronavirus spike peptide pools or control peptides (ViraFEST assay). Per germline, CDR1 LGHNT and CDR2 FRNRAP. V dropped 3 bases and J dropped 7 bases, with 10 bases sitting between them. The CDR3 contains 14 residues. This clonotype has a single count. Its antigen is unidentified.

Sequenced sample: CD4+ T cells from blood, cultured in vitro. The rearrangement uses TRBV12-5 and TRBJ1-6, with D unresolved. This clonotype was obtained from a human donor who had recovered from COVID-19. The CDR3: CASGLPPPNSPLHF. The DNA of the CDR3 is TGTGCTAGTGGTTTACCCCCACCCAATTCACCCCTCCACTTT.